A single sample is the source of the 25 T cell receptor beta chains below, sequenced in a study of identical twins (TCRdb year 2016). Libraries were constructed by 5' RACE. Instrument used: Illumina HiSeq 2000. The public reads were reanalyzed by TCRdb: fastp trimming at Q25, MiXCR alignment, in-frame beta chains only. Here each entry gathers all rows of one CDR3 protein and keeps the most common genes and DNA. The sample data list 640,000 or so distinct CDR3 sequences, and 5.5% to 6.5% of these were observed just once. 1.5% to 2% of the sample belongs to the ten largest clones. Sequences were obtained from naive T cells sorted from blood. This sample's cell subset or site label indicates: cells isolated with a human naive T-cell isolation kit. These receptors were taken from a man between 18 and 29 years old in good health.

There are many counts of this clonotype. The chain links TRBV12-3 or TRBV12-4 to TRBJ2-7; tentatively, D is TRBD2 (5 bases). Trimming took off 6 bases at V and 4 bases at J, with 10 bases between the two ends. The length of the CDR3 is 12 residues. In DNA, the CDR3 is TGTGCCAGCAGCCGGAGCGGATACGAGCAGTACGTC. It yields the protein CASSRSGYEQYV.

The sample holds many counts of this clonotype. V gene TRBV7-2 combines with J gene TRBJ2-1; D remains unclear. Germline V lookup: CDR1 SGHTA, CDR2 FQGNSA. This CDR3 region has 19 residues. The V end was cut by 0 bases, the J end by 5 bases, with 23 bases between. CDR3 residues: CASSLAQLTLGVVHNEQFF. The DNA for the CDR3 is TGTGCCAGCAGCTTAGCGCAGCTCACCTTGGGTGTCGTCCACAATGAGCAGTTCTTC.

The CDR3 is CASSSSTGYTF. Here the CDR3 DNA reads TGTGCCAGTAGCAGCTCGACCGGCTACACCTTC. The V and J genes are TRBV25-1 and TRBJ1-2; D gene ambiguous. Trimming took 9 bases from V and 8 from J, leaving 13 bases between them. Germline CDR1 MGHDK, CDR2 SYGVNS. CDR3 length: 11 amino acids.

The CDR3 region has the DNA TGCGCCAGCAGCTTGACCATGCGTGGGGGAATCGGAACCGGGGAGCTGTTTTTT. This codes for CASSLTMRGGIGTGELFF. The chain joins TRBV5-1 to TRBJ2-2; D is perhaps TRBD1 or TRBD2 (5 bases each). V was cut by 1 base and J by 5 bases, with 21 bases left in between. This CDR3 has 18 residues. Germline assignment: CDR1 SGHRS and CDR2 YFSETQ.

This clonotype was counted at least ten times. This chain uses TRBV30 with TRBJ1-1, with D maybe TRBD1 (5 bases). Germline CDR1 and CDR2: GTSNPN and SVGIG (reference sequence). The CDR3 contains 13 residues. V lost 0 bases to trimming and J lost 0 bases, with 5 bases between them. CDR3 coding DNA: TGTGCCTGGAGTGTGGGACTGAACACTGAAGCTTTCTTT. It encodes CAWSVGLNTEAFF.

This clonotype was seen repeatedly, ten times or more. The rearrangement links TRBV29-1 to TRBJ2-1; D not certain. CDR1 SQVTM and CDR2 ANQGSEA come from the germline V gene. This CDR3 comprises 14 residues. V was clipped by 7 bases and J by 0 bases, with 13 bases between them. CDR3 in amino acids: CSGYWVVSYNEQFF. The CDR3 DNA follows: TGCAGCGGGTATTGGGTGGTCTCCTACAATGAGCAGTTCTTC.

This clonotype was picked up a small number of times. The rearrangement uses TRBV3-1 and TRBJ1-5; D call uncertain. Trimming removed 2 bases from V and 0 bases from J, with 5 bases in between. CDR3 size: 14 residues. CDR1 and CDR2 (germline): LGHDT, YNNKEL (reference sequence). The CDR3 is CASSQIYSNQPQHF. CDR3 sequence (DNA): TGTGCCAGCAGCCAAATCTATAGCAATCAGCCCCAGCATTTT.

This clonotype appeared many times. The rearrangement joins TRBV25-1 to TRBJ2-3; D not resolved. There are 13 residues in the CDR3. Germline CDR1 reads MGHDK; CDR2 reads SYGVNS. Trimming left V 5 bases short and J 3 bases short, with 9 bases between. The CDR3 spells CASSNYGTDTQYF. CDR3 bases: TGTGCCAGCAGTAACTACGGAACAGATACGCAGTATTTT.

The table lists this clonotype with many counts. The gene calls are TRBV7-9 and TRBJ2-1; no clear D. The CDR3 runs 14 residues. The germline V gene encodes CDR1 SEHNR and CDR2 FQNEAQ (reference sequence). V lost 1 base and J 7 bases, leaving 11 bases between the germline ends. The chain's CDR3 is CASSLGYSANEQFF. For the CDR3, the DNA is TGTGCCAGCAGCTTAGGTTATTCGGCGAATGAGCAGTTCTTC. The full variable domain, completed using reference TRBV7-9 and TRBJ2-1, is DTGVSQNPRHKITKRGQNVTFRCDPISEHNRLYWYRQTLGQGPEFLTYFQNEAQLEKSRLLSDRFSAERPKGSFSTLEIQRTEQGDSAMYLCASSLGYSANEQFFGPGTRLTVL.

This clonotype was detected ten times or more. The chain links TRBV6-6 to TRBJ2-1; TRBD1 agrees at 8 bases. CDR3 length: 12 amino acids. Germline V gives CDR1 MNHNY, CDR2 SVGAGI (reference sequence). The ends lost 6 bases at V and 9 bases at J; junction bases unmatched: 4. The CDR3 DNA reads as TGTGCCAGCAGAACCGGGACAGGTGAGCAGTTCTTC. Translation gives CASRTGTGEQFF.

The chain combines TRBV12-3 or TRBV12-4 with TRBJ1-5, with a tentative D call TRBD1 (6 bases). The CDR3 consists of 15 residues. Trimming removed 6 bases from V and 4 bases from J, with 16 bases in between. CDR3 region: CASRTTGFRNQPQHF. The CDR3 DNA follows: TGTGCCAGCAGGACCACAGGGTTCCGTAATCAGCCCCAGCATTTT.

This clonotype was observed many times. The CDR3 DNA reads TGTGCCAGCAGCGGTCAGGGGAATTACTACAATGAGCAGTTCTTC. Its protein is CASSGQGNYYNEQFF. The chain combines TRBV9 with TRBJ2-1; TRBD1 is a possible D gene (6 bases). The CDR3 consists of 15 residues. Per germline, CDR1 SGDLS and CDR2 YYNGEE. Trimming left V 3 bases short and J 3 bases short, with 13 bases between.

The rearrangement uses TRBV5-4 and TRBJ2-3; 7 positions match TRBD2. This CDR3 is 16 amino acids long. Unmatched junction bases numbered 12, after V lost 4 bases and J lost 4 bases. CDR1 and CDR2 (germline): SGHNT, YYREEE (reference sequence). CDR3 loop: CASSEPGLTFPDTQYF. CDR3 nucleotides: TGTGCCAGCAGCGAACCGGGACTAACTTTCCCAGATACGCAGTATTTT.

The J gene is TRBJ1-6, the V gene TRBV5-6, with D unclear. The germline CDR1 and CDR2 sequences are SGHDT and YYEEEE. The germline V and J ends were trimmed by 3 bases and 0 bases, with 7 bases remaining between them. CDR3 length: 15 amino acids. Here the CDR3 reads CASSSDVSYNSPLHF. In DNA, the CDR3 is TGTGCCAGCAGCTCTGACGTCTCCTATAATTCACCCCTCCACTTT.

This clonotype has ten or more counts. CDR3: CASSSRWGNSGNTIYF. The CDR3 DNA is TGTGCCAGCAGCTCTAGGTGGGGGAACTCTGGAAACACCATATATTTT. The chain carries TRBV11-2 and TRBJ1-3, with TRBD1 as a possible D gene (5 bases). V shed 4 bases and J shed 0 bases, with 13 bases lying between them. CDR1 SGHAT and CDR2 FQNNGV come from the germline V gene. The CDR3 is 16 residues long.

This rearrangement joins TRBV5-1 to TRBJ2-1; the D gene is possibly TRBD2 (5 bases). The ends were cut back, 4 bases at V and 6 bases at J, with 11 bases in the middle. The germline gives CDR1 SGHRS, CDR2 YFSETQ. The CDR3 length is 13 residues. The CDR3 DNA sequence: TGCGCCAGCAGCACTAGTGGGAGCAATGAGCAGTTCTTC. Its translation: CASSTSGSNEQFF. The variable domain in full, with the rest retrieved from reference TRBV5-1 and TRBJ2-1, is KAGVTQTPRYLIKTRGQQVTLSCSPISGHRSVSWYQQTPGQGLQFLFEYFSETQRNKGNFPGRFSGRQFSNSRSEMNVSTLELGDSALYLCASSTSGSNEQFFGPGTRLTVL.

The gene calls are TRBV3-1 and TRBJ2-3; D call uncertain. The CDR3 runs to 14 residues. Per germline, CDR1 LGHDT and CDR2 YNNKEL (reference sequence). Trimming left V 0 bases short and J 1 base short, with 5 bases between. The CDR3 sequence is CASSQEWRTDTQYF. The CDR3 DNA reads as TGTGCCAGCAGCCAAGAATGGCGCACAGATACGCAGTATTTT.

This clonotype was counted only a few times. The chain is built from TRBV12-3 or TRBV12-4 and TRBJ1-5; possibly TRBD1 for D (6 bases). The CDR3 is 15 residues long. The V end was cut by 4 bases, the J end by 6 bases, with 16 bases between. The CDR3 DNA sequence: TGTGCCAGCAGTTCGACCCGGGGGCTGTCTCAGCCCCAGCATTTT. Protein: CASSSTRGLSQPQHF.

This clonotype was recorded many times. Relative to the germline gene, one junction end is altered; a read error may explain this. In DNA, the CDR3 is TGTGCCAGCAGGTTAGCGGGAGGGAGCACAGATACGCAGTATTTT. Its translation: CASRLAGGSTDTQYF. The chain carries TRBV12-3 or TRBV12-4 and TRBJ2-3; TRBD2 agrees at 11 bases. The CDR3 loop spans 15 amino acids.

This clonotype was observed many times. CDR3: CATSVPGSSYNEQFF. The CDR3 coding sequence is TGTGCCACCAGTGTTCCCGGGAGCTCCTACAATGAGCAGTTCTTC. This chain connects TRBV24-1 to TRBJ2-1, with D perhaps TRBD2 (6 bases). The CDR3 sequence is 15 residues long. Germline V gene data show CDR1 as KGHDR and CDR2 as SFDVKD. Trimming took 5 bases from V and 0 from J, leaving 10 bases between them.

The chain combines TRBV20-1 with TRBJ2-1; 9 nucleotides match TRBD1. CDR1 DFQATT and CDR2 SNEGSKA come from the germline V gene (reference sequence). This CDR3 spans 15 amino acids. The junction had 11 bases not matched to a gene; V was cut back by 3 bases and J by 8 bases. The CDR3 coding sequence is TGCAGTGCTAGGGGGCCGGGACAGGGAATTCATGAGCAGTTCTTC. It specifies CSARGPGQGIHEQFF.

This clonotype was counted at least ten times. The chain carries TRBV20-1 and TRBJ2-3; 16 bases line up with TRBD2. Germline values: CDR1 DFQATT, CDR2 SNEGSKA (reference sequence). The CDR3 length is 16 residues. With V trimmed by 3 bases and J by 3 bases, 3 bases remained unmatched. As DNA, the CDR3 is TGCAGTGCTAGTGGGGGACTAGCGGGGGGGACAGATACGCAGTATTTT. Protein product: CSASGGLAGGTDTQYF.

This clonotype showed up many times. This sequence joins TRBV10-1 and TRBJ2-4; D gene ambiguous. The germline V gene has CDR1 WNHNN and CDR2 SYGVQD (reference sequence). V dropped 6 bases and J dropped 0 bases, with 12 bases sitting between them. The CDR3 extends over 15 amino acids. Here the CDR3 reads CASSPTVEAKNIQYF. CDR3 bases: TGCGCCAGCAGCCCTACCGTCGAAGCCAAAAACATTCAGTACTTC.

This clonotype was counted many times. The chain uses TRBV27 and TRBJ2-7, with D unresolved. V was pared by 6 bases and J by 4 bases, with 16 bases between. Germline-derived CDR1 and CDR2 are MNHEY and SMNVEV (reference sequence). CDR3 size: 14 residues. The CDR3 spells CASRGIGWGYEQYF. CDR3 DNA sequence: TGTGCCAGCAGGGGGATCGGGTGGGGATACGAGCAGTACTTC.

This rearrangement joins TRBV27 to TRBJ2-5; 10 bases agree with TRBD2. The germline gives CDR1 MNHEY, CDR2 SMNVEV (reference sequence). The CDR3 runs 15 residues. V gave up 6 bases and J gave up 5 bases; unmatched junction bases: 9. CDR3 nucleotide sequence: TGTGCCAGCAGGGTCCTAGCGGGAGTCCCCGAGACCCAGTACTTC. This sequence encodes CASRVLAGVPETQYF.